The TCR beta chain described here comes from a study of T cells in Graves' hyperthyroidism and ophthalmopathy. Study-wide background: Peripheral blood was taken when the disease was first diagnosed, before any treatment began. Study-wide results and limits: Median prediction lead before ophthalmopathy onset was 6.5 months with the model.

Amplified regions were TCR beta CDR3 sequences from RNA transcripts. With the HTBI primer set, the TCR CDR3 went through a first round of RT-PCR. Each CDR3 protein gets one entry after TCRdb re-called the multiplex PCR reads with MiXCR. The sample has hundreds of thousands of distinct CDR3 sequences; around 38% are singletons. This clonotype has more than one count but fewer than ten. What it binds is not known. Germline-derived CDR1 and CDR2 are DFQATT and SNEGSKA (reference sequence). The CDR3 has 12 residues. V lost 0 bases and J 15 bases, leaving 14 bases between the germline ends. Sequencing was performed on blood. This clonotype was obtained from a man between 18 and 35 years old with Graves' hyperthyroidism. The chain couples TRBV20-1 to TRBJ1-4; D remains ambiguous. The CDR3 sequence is CSARDAFSTVFF. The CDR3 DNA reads TGCAGTGCTAGAGATGCTTTTTCAACGGTGTTTTTT.